The TCR beta chain described here comes from a study of blood T cell repertoires in COVID-19. Across the whole study: Sample material is recorded as cDNA or gDNA derived from T cells, B-cell-depleted T cells, or PBMCs.

The junction had 11 bases not matched to a gene; V was cut back by 5 bases and J by 8 bases. CDR1 is MNHNY and CDR2 is SVGAGI in the germline V gene (reference sequence). The CDR3 sequence is 14 residues long. Original methodology: Estimates of nucleated cell counts were drawn from the amplification of reference gene primers. Clones were read by immunoSEQ multiplex PCR, and TCRdb kept only the in-frame ones, dropping some. The V and J calls and clone size come from that table; D and trimming were worked out from the DNA. Of 150,000 to 160,000 clones in the sample, about 90% are singletons; the top ten hold less than 0.6%.

The sequenced material came from peripheral blood. This clonotype was obtained from a man in his forties or fifties with acute or convalescent COVID-19. The J gene is TRBJ1-2, the V gene TRBV6-6, with 7 bases lining up with TRBD1. CDR3 in DNA: TGTGCCAGCAGTACGAGACAGGGCGGATACGGCTACACCTTC. Its translation is CASSTRQGGYGYTF.